A selection of T cell receptor beta chains follows, all from one sample in a study of T cell repertoires in cytomegalovirus infection. No cognate antigen is known for these TCRs. TCRdb passed the reads through MiXCR, listing each CDR3 protein once. Of approximately 990,000 distinct CDR3 sequences listed, 30% to 40% are singletons. This material consisted of cultured CD8+ T cells from PBMCs, taken from culture after CMV antigen stimulation. The origin of the receptors is a human donor in good health (CMV status not recorded). Some clones in this sample may be carry-over from other donors' samples. Both conserved end residues are part of each CDR3. A D gene is named only where the DNA matches it firmly. Clone sizes are given selectively: once, few, many, or a class where the clone is expanded.

clone_size: NA
v_call: TRBV12-3/TRBV12-4
d_call: TRBD1
j_call: TRBJ1-1
cdr3_aa: CASSPPGQGAAFF
cdr3_nt: TGTGCCAGCAGTCCTCCCGGACAGGGGGCAGCTTTCTTT

clone_size: NA
v_call: TRBV13
d_call: NA
j_call: TRBJ2-5
cdr3_aa: CASSPPTGEGETQYF
cdr3_nt: TGTGCCAGCAGCCCCCCGACAGGGGAGGGGGAGACCCAGTACTTC

clone_size: NA
v_call: TRBV7-6
d_call: NA
j_call: TRBJ1-1
cdr3_aa: CASSPGRPWAFF
cdr3_nt: TGTGCCAGCAGCCCGGGGCGACCGTGGGCTTTCTTT

clone_size: few
v_call: TRBV7-9
d_call: NA
j_call: TRBJ1-1
cdr3_aa: CATLQGNTEAFF
cdr3_nt: TGTGCCACACTTCAGGGGAACACTGAAGCTTTCTTT

clone_size: NA
v_call: TRBV20-1
d_call: NA
j_call: TRBJ1-5
cdr3_aa: CSARVPLVRVFNENQPQHF
cdr3_nt: TGCAGTGCTAGGGTGCCTTTGGTCAGGGTTTTCAACGAAAATCAGCCCCAGCATTTT

clone_size: NA
v_call: TRBV18
d_call: NA
j_call: TRBJ2-1
cdr3_aa: CASSPKGGVSYNKQFF
cdr3_nt: TGTGCCAGCTCACCAAAAGGCGGGGTCTCCTACAATAAGCAGTTCTTC

clone_size: NA
v_call: TRBV5-1
d_call: TRBD2
j_call: TRBJ2-1
cdr3_aa: CASSFVAGGIIPWNEQFF
cdr3_nt: TGCGCCAGCAGCTTCGTAGCGGGGGGTATCATACCTTGGAATGAGCAGTTCTTC

clone_size: few
v_call: TRBV27
d_call: NA
j_call: TRBJ2-2
cdr3_aa: CASRKAANTGELFF
cdr3_nt: TGTGCCAGCAGAAAGGCCGCGAACACCGGGGAGCTGTTTTTT

clone_size: many
v_call: TRBV12-3/TRBV12-4
d_call: NA
j_call: TRBJ1-1
cdr3_aa: CASSPSPANTEAFF
cdr3_nt: TGTGCCAGCAGTCCTTCCCCCGCGAACACTGAAGCTTTCTTT

clone_size: NA
v_call: TRBV5-4
d_call: TRBD1
j_call: TRBJ2-5
cdr3_aa: CASSPPVWDRKQETQYF
cdr3_nt: TGTGCCAGCAGCCCCCCGGTGTGGGACAGGAAGCAAGAGACCCAGTACTTC

clone_size: NA
v_call: TRBV6-6
d_call: NA
j_call: TRBJ1-5
cdr3_aa: CASSYNSFGNQPQHF
cdr3_nt: TGTGCCAGCAGTTACAACAGCTTTGGCAATCAGCCCCAGCATTTT

clone_size: NA
v_call: TRBV14
d_call: NA
j_call: TRBJ2-3
cdr3_aa: CASSREQVADTQYF
cdr3_nt: TGTGCCAGCAGCCGGGAACAGGTGGCAGATACGCAGTATTTT

clone_size: few
v_call: TRBV7-9
d_call: TRBD2
j_call: TRBJ2-7
cdr3_aa: CASSLEGLAAYEQYF
cdr3_nt: TGTGCCAGCAGCTTAGAAGGACTAGCGGCCTACGAGCAGTACTTC

clone_size: few
v_call: TRBV27
d_call: NA
j_call: TRBJ1-5
cdr3_aa: CASSLLGGDNQPQHF
cdr3_nt: TGTGCCAGCAGCCTTCTGGGGGGGGACAATCAGCCCCAGCATTTT

clone_size: many
v_call: TRBV7-8
d_call: TRBD1
j_call: TRBJ2-3
cdr3_aa: CASSLGGTGGSLDTQYF
cdr3_nt: TGTGCCAGCAGCTTAGGGGGGACAGGAGGCTCTTTAGATACGCAGTATTTT

clone_size: few
v_call: TRBV27
d_call: NA
j_call: TRBJ2-1
cdr3_aa: CASSSFSEEGSNEQFF
cdr3_nt: TGTGCCAGCAGTTCGTTTTCCGAAGAAGGCTCCAATGAGCAGTTCTTC

clone_size: many
v_call: TRBV7-8
d_call: NA
j_call: TRBJ1-2
cdr3_aa: CASSLLLQSPTRYGYTF
cdr3_nt: TGTGCCAGCAGCTTACTCCTACAGTCCCCTACCCGCTATGGCTACACCTTC

clone_size: NA
v_call: TRBV19
d_call: TRBD1
j_call: TRBJ2-2
cdr3_aa: CASSMTGVTGELFF
cdr3_nt: TGTGCCAGTAGTATGACAGGGGTGACCGGGGAGCTGTTTTTT

clone_size: NA
v_call: TRBV12-3/TRBV12-4
d_call: NA
j_call: TRBJ1-4
cdr3_aa: CASSFRASGREWNEKLFF
cdr3_nt: TGTGCCAGCAGTTTTCGCGCGTCCGGCCGGGAGTGGAATGAAAAACTGTTTTTT

clone_size: few
v_call: TRBV4-1
d_call: NA
j_call: TRBJ1-5
cdr3_aa: CASSQVFKAGNQPQHF
cdr3_nt: TGCGCCAGCAGCCAAGTCTTTAAGGCAGGGAATCAGCCCCAGCATTTT

clone_size: few
v_call: TRBV6-2/TRBV6-3
d_call: TRBD1
j_call: TRBJ2-1
cdr3_aa: CASSPLPGQGYNEQFF
cdr3_nt: TGTGCCAGCAGTCCGTTACCGGGACAGGGTTACAATGAGCAGTTCTTC

clone_size: NA
v_call: TRBV10-2
d_call: NA
j_call: TRBJ2-2
cdr3_aa: CASSESITGTGELFF
cdr3_nt: TGCGCCAGCAGTGAGTCGATAACCGGGACCGGGGAGCTGTTTTTT

clone_size: NA
v_call: TRBV7-6
d_call: TRBD1
j_call: TRBJ1-6
cdr3_aa: CASSTGTGSPPLHF
cdr3_nt: TGTGCCAGCAGCACCGGGACAGGGAGTCCACCCCTCCACTTT

clone_size: many
v_call: TRBV7-6
d_call: TRBD1
j_call: TRBJ2-2
cdr3_aa: CASSLGTGGATGELFF
cdr3_nt: TGTGCCAGCAGCTTGGGGACAGGGGGCGCGACCGGGGAGCTGTTTTTT

clone_size: NA
v_call: TRBV13
d_call: NA
j_call: TRBJ1-1
cdr3_aa: CASSYIGGMNTEAFF
cdr3_nt: TGTGCCAGCAGCTACATTGGGGGGATGAACACTGAAGCTTTCTTT

clone_size: NA
v_call: TRBV7-6
d_call: NA
j_call: TRBJ2-3
cdr3_aa: CASSDRPLNTDTQYF
cdr3_nt: TGTGCCAGCAGCGACCGGCCCTTAAACACTGATACGCAGTATTTT

clone_size: NA
v_call: TRBV27
d_call: TRBD1
j_call: TRBJ1-2
cdr3_aa: CASSSLTGSGNDYTF
cdr3_nt: TGTGCCAGCAGTTCACTGACAGGGTCAGGAAATGACTACACCTTC

clone_size: NA
v_call: TRBV6-6
d_call: NA
j_call: TRBJ2-3
cdr3_aa: CASSYSISRGGLTDTQYF
cdr3_nt: TGTGCCAGCAGTTACTCGATCTCCCGAGGGGGGCTCACAGATACGCAGTATTTT

clone_size: few
v_call: TRBV12-3/TRBV12-4
d_call: TRBD1
j_call: TRBJ2-1
cdr3_aa: CASSPVTGGGEQFF
cdr3_nt: TGTGCCAGCAGTCCAGTTACAGGGGGAGGTGAGCAGTTCTTC

clone_size: few
v_call: TRBV7-6
d_call: NA
j_call: TRBJ1-2
cdr3_aa: CASSLSYSTTNYGYTF
cdr3_nt: TGTGCCAGCAGCTTAAGCTACAGCACCACTAACTATGGCTACACCTTC

clone_size: few
v_call: TRBV7-2
d_call: TRBD2
j_call: TRBJ2-7
cdr3_aa: CASSLVLGGAANEQYF
cdr3_nt: TGTGCCAGCAGCTTAGTTCTCGGGGGGGCCGCCAACGAGCAGTACTTC

clone_size: NA
v_call: TRBV7-9
d_call: NA
j_call: TRBJ2-7
cdr3_aa: CASKAGAGYTYEQYF
cdr3_nt: TGTGCCAGCAAGGCTGGCGCAGGGTATACCTACGAGCAGTACTTC

clone_size: NA
v_call: TRBV24-1
d_call: NA
j_call: TRBJ2-3
cdr3_aa: CATSARQPSTDTQYF
cdr3_nt: TGTGCCACCAGTGCTCGACAGCCTAGCACAGATACGCAGTATTTT

clone_size: NA
v_call: TRBV25-1
d_call: TRBD1
j_call: TRBJ1-3
cdr3_aa: CASSDRDRRNTIYF
cdr3_nt: TGTGCCAGCAGTGACCGGGACAGACGAAACACCATATATTTT

clone_size: few
v_call: TRBV27
d_call: NA
j_call: TRBJ2-7
cdr3_aa: CASSFQATYEQYF
cdr3_nt: TGTGCCAGCAGTTTCCAAGCAACCTACGAGCAGTACTTC

clone_size: many
v_call: TRBV5-6
d_call: TRBD1
j_call: TRBJ2-5
cdr3_aa: CASSLGRGHETQYF
cdr3_nt: TGTGCCAGCAGCTTGGGCAGGGGGCATGAGACCCAGTACTTC

clone_size: NA
v_call: TRBV7-8
d_call: NA
j_call: TRBJ2-1
cdr3_aa: CASSLGAGARVNEQFF
cdr3_nt: TGTGCCAGCAGCTTAGGAGCAGGGGCGCGGGTCAATGAGCAGTTCTTC

clone_size: NA
v_call: TRBV29-1
d_call: NA
j_call: TRBJ2-7
cdr3_aa: CSVEGTRAYEQYF
cdr3_nt: TGCAGCGTCGAAGGGACCAGGGCCTACGAGCAGTACTTC

clone_size: NA
v_call: TRBV12-3/TRBV12-4
d_call: NA
j_call: TRBJ1-4
cdr3_aa: CASRPGGRELFF
cdr3_nt: TGTGCCAGTAGGCCTGGGGGCCGGGAACTGTTTTTT

clone_size: NA
v_call: TRBV15
d_call: NA
j_call: TRBJ1-4
cdr3_aa: CATSRARPGARTNEKLFF
cdr3_nt: TGTGCCACCAGCAGAGCCCGACCGGGGGCGCGGACTAATGAAAAACTGTTTTTT

clone_size: NA
v_call: TRBV11-3
d_call: NA
j_call: TRBJ2-5
cdr3_aa: CASSLGQGGTQYF
cdr3_nt: TGTGCCAGCAGCTTAGGGCAGGGCGGGACCCAGTACTTC

clone_size: few
v_call: TRBV5-1
d_call: NA
j_call: TRBJ2-2
cdr3_aa: CASSLISTDTGELFF
cdr3_nt: TGCGCCAGCAGCTTGATAAGTACCGACACCGGGGAGCTGTTTTTT

clone_size: NA
v_call: TRBV7-8
d_call: NA
j_call: TRBJ2-7
cdr3_aa: CASSFARGGREQYF
cdr3_nt: TGTGCCAGCAGCTTTGCTCGAGGCGGAAGAGAGCAGTACTTC

clone_size: NA
v_call: TRBV6-5
d_call: NA
j_call: TRBJ1-2
cdr3_aa: CASRARGGVYGYTF
cdr3_nt: TGTGCCAGCAGGGCCCGGGGGGGAGTCTATGGCTACACCTTC

clone_size: NA
v_call: TRBV27
d_call: NA
j_call: TRBJ1-2
cdr3_aa: CASGEGGLLYGYTF
cdr3_nt: TGTGCCAGCGGAGAGGGGGGCCTCCTTTATGGCTACACCTTC